The clone carrying this T cell receptor (beta chain) was detected a few times. The target antigen is unknown. CDR1 is SGHAT and CDR2 is FQNNGV in the germline V gene. The CDR3 has 14 amino acids. Trimming stripped 5 bases from V and 3 bases from J, with 14 bases between. These data come from a study of beta chain features in type 1 diabetes. Study-wide results and limits: Any PCR bias toward short templates would affect both groups alike. Cells carrying high TCR expression could end up over-represented when cDNA is sequenced. Naive, central memory and Treg TCRB repertoires appeared more alike in patients than in healthy donors.

Expressed TCRB transcripts got sequenced, as all isolated RNA was reverse transcribed. The data were produced by immunoSEQ multiplex PCR, yet TCRdb's version contains in-frame clones alone and is incomplete. The data contain 350,000 or so clones, roughly a fifth of them singletons. The chain combines TRBV11-2 with TRBJ2-7; tentatively, D is TRBD2 (5 bases). The clonotype originates from a woman between 18 and 30 years old in good health. Sequenced input: naive CD4+ T cells from blood. CDR3 sequence (DNA): TGTGCCAGCAGCCCGGCCTCCGGGGTCTACGAGCAGTACTTC. Translation: CASSPASGVYEQYF.